These T cell receptor beta chains were read from a single sample in a study of beta chain features in type 1 diabetes. Measured with immunoSEQ multiplex PCR; TCRdb has only the in-frame clones, and not every one. The data show 900,000 or so clones, with 17% seen just once and roughly 0.025% held by the top ten. Source material: naive CD4+ T cells from blood. Receptor source: a woman between 18 and 29 years old in good health. Both conserved end residues are part of each CDR3. A D gene is named only where the DNA matches it firmly. Not every row has a clone size; where given, it reads once, few, many or a size class.

TGTGCCAGTATAACCCAGGGCGGAGGCTACACCTTC | CASITQGGGYTF | - | TRBV19 | - | TRBJ1-2
TGTGCCAGCTCACCAAGGACACCTAACTATGGCTACACCTTC | CASSPRTPNYGYTF | - | TRBV18 | few | TRBJ1-2
TGTGCCAGCAGTCGAGACCGAGGGGGCGTATCTGGGGCCAACGTCCTGACTTTC | CASSRDRGGVSGANVLTF | TRBD1 | TRBV27 | - | TRBJ2-6
TGTGCCAGCAGTGAGCAGACACTCTCAGTCAGGGAGACCCAGTACTTC | CASSEQTLSVRETQYF | - | TRBV2 | few | TRBJ2-5
TGCAGCGTCCTCACATCCGGGACACGGAGCTATGGCTACACCTTC | CSVLTSGTRSYGYTF | - | TRBV29-1 | few | TRBJ1-2
TGTGCCAGCAGCTTGTCTAGCGGGAGGGCCGATGAGCAGTTCTTC | CASSLSSGRADEQFF | TRBD2 | TRBV5-4 | few | TRBJ2-1
TGTGCCAGCAGCAAAGCAAGGTTCAAAAAGGTAAAGCCCCAGCATTTT | CASSKARFKKVKPQHF | - | TRBV21-1 | few | TRBJ1-5
TGTGCCAGCAGTGAAGGCCTGGGGACAGGACAAGAGACCCAGTACTTC | CASSEGLGTGQETQYF | TRBD1 | TRBV2 | - | TRBJ2-5
TGTGCCAGCACTCGCGGGGGATTTGGTACCGGGGAGCTGTTTTTT | CASTRGGFGTGELFF | TRBD2 | TRBV6-5 | - | TRBJ2-2
TGTGCCAGCAGCTCACTAGCTGAGCAGTTCTTC | CASSSLAEQFF | - | TRBV7-9 | few | TRBJ2-1
TGTGCCAGTAGGGTTAGCGGGAGGTCCTACAATGAGCAGTTCTTC | CASRVSGRSYNEQFF | TRBD2 | TRBV19 | - | TRBJ2-1
TGTGCCAGCAGGCAGGGGGCGAGCAATCAGCCCCAGCATTTT | CASRQGASNQPQHF | TRBD1 | TRBV6-1 | - | TRBJ1-5
TGTGCCATCAAGGGGACAGCGGCCTACGAGCAGTACTTC | CAIKGTAAYEQYF | TRBD1 | TRBV10-3 | few | TRBJ2-7
TGTGCCAGCAGTCTCCGGCGGGGGAGCTCCTACAATGAGCAGTTCTTC | CASSLRRGSSYNEQFF | TRBD2 | TRBV27 | few | TRBJ2-1
TGTGCCACCAGCAGAGATCTTCGGCTAGCGGGGGAGACCCAGTACTTC | CATSRDLRLAGETQYF | TRBD2 | TRBV15 | few | TRBJ2-5
TGCAGTGCTAAGAAATCGGAGACCCAGTACTTC | CSAKKSETQYF | - | TRBV20-1 | - | TRBJ2-5
TGCGCCAGCAGCCGGAGAGCGAGGGACAGGGCCGGCGGCTACACCTTC | CASSRRARDRAGGYTF | TRBD1 | TRBV5-1 | few | TRBJ1-2
TGCAGCGTTGAGTTCTGGGGTTCCTATGGCTACACCTTC | CSVEFWGSYGYTF | - | TRBV29-1 | few | TRBJ1-2
TGTGCCAGCAGACCCCTCCTGGGGACTAGCGGATCTTTAGAGACCCAGTACTTC | CASRPLLGTSGSLETQYF | TRBD2 | TRBV28 | - | TRBJ2-5
TGTGCCAGCAGTTACTCGTGGGGAGGCACAGATACGCAGTATTTT | CASSYSWGGTDTQYF | - | TRBV6-5 | few | TRBJ2-3
TGTGCCAGCAAAGGCGGACTCGGAGCGGATACGCAGTATTTT | CASKGGLGADTQYF | - | TRBV4-2 | few | TRBJ2-3
TGTGCCATCAGAGGGACTAGCTATGGCTACACCTTC | CAIRGTSYGYTF | - | TRBV10-3 | - | TRBJ1-2
TGTGCCAGCAGCTTAGCGTGGGCAGCGACCTACGAGCAGTACTTC | CASSLAWAATYEQYF | - | TRBV7-2 | - | TRBJ2-7
TGTGCCAGCAGCCAGGGACAGGGTAACTATGGCTACACCTTC | CASSQGQGNYGYTF | TRBD1 | TRBV5-5 | - | TRBJ1-2
TGCAGTGCTGGAAAGGTTGGTGAGCAGTTCTTC | CSAGKVGEQFF | - | TRBV20-1 | - | TRBJ2-1
TGTGCCAGCAGCCCCCAGGAAAACACTGAAGCTTTCTTT | CASSPQENTEAFF | - | TRBV5-4 | - | TRBJ1-1
TGTGCCAGCACTTACTCGCCGGGACAGGAACAGTACTTC | CASTYSPGQEQYF | TRBD1 | TRBV6-5 | - | TRBJ2-7
TGTGCCAGCTCACCTTTTAGCGGGAACTCCTACGAGCAGTACTTC | CASSPFSGNSYEQYF | TRBD2 | TRBV18 | - | TRBJ2-7
TGTGCCAGCAGCCTGTCCGGGACAGGGAACACTGAAGCTTTCTTT | CASSLSGTGNTEAFF | TRBD1 | TRBV11-3 | - | TRBJ1-1
TGTGCCAATGCAGCGGGACCTCGCACAGATACGCAGTATTTT | CANAAGPRTDTQYF | TRBD2 | TRBV10-3 | - | TRBJ2-3
TGTGCCAGCTCACGCTTCTTAGGCGGGAGGGCCTACGAGCAGTACTTC | CASSRFLGGRAYEQYF | TRBD2 | TRBV18 | few | TRBJ2-7
TGTGCCAGCAGGACTAGCGGGAGTCAGCAGTTCTTC | CASRTSGSQQFF | TRBD2 | TRBV6-5 | - | TRBJ2-1
TGCGCCAGCAGCCCCTACGCAGGGCGGAACACTGAAGCTTTCTTT | CASSPYAGRNTEAFF | - | TRBV5-1 | - | TRBJ1-1
TGTGCCAGCAGCCCACGCGGGCAGACCTACGAGCAGTACTTC | CASSPRGQTYEQYF | - | TRBV7-2 | - | TRBJ2-7
TGTGCCAGCAGTCTTACAACAGGTGATCAGCCCCAGCATTTT | CASSLTTGDQPQHF | - | TRBV28 | - | TRBJ1-5
TGTGCCAGCAGCAAACTAGCGGGGGCCTACAATGAGCAGTTCTTC | CASSKLAGAYNEQFF | TRBD2 | TRBV2 | few | TRBJ2-1
TGTGCCAGCAGCCGGGGGGACGCCGGCAGGTATACGCAGTATTTT | CASSRGDAGRYTQYF | TRBD2 | TRBV7-3 | - | TRBJ2-3
TGTGCCAGCAGCGTAGCTCCCCTTGGTCGAGGGAGCACAGATACGCAGTATTTT | CASSVAPLGRGSTDTQYF | - | TRBV9 | - | TRBJ2-3
TGTGCCAGTAGTATTTTCGGCAGCCTAGAGTATGGCTACACCTTC | CASSIFGSLEYGYTF | - | TRBV19 | - | TRBJ1-2